The TCR beta chain under discussion was sequenced for a study of OX40 agonist ivuxolimab in advanced cancers. Study information: Melanoma, hepatocellular carcinoma, head and neck or renal cell cancer occurred in dose-escalation patients. A mean age of around 63 years, range roughly 23 to 85, was recorded, and about 83% were male.

General study results and limits: Among expanded peripheral T cells, antigen specificity went undetermined. On average, CD8+ T cells had more expanded clones than CD4+.

Method: immunoSEQ multiplex PCR; TCRdb's copy keeps in-frame clones and lacks some. The table lists tens of thousands of clones, 85% of them singletons. Note on this clone: What it binds is not known.

Material: CD4+ or CD8+ T cells sorted from blood, obtained in a trial of the OX40 agonist ivuxolimab. This receptor was taken from an adult with an advanced solid tumor such as melanoma, head and neck, liver or kidney cancer.

The CDR3 nucleotides are TGTGCCAGCAGCTCAGCCGCCGGGACAGGGCTCCACGAGCAGTACTTC. Encoded protein: CASSSAAGTGLHEQYF. The V call is TRBV7-8, the J call TRBJ2-7; 9 bases align to TRBD1. The CDR3 length is 16 residues. Trimming took 4 bases from V and 5 from J; bases not matched to a gene: 12. Germline V gives CDR1 SGHVS, CDR2 FQNEAQ.